This record covers a single T cell receptor beta chain. Its matching antigen is unknown. CDR1 and CDR2 (germline): SGHVS, FNYEAQ. The CDR3 totals 13 residues. V was shortened by 5 bases and J by 1 base, with 9 bases between the two germline ends. The PCR contained 60 Vbeta and 13 Jbeta primers. Sequencing used immunoSEQ multiplex PCR; TCRdb keeps in-frame clones, though not all of them. Altogether around 140,000 clones are present, roughly three fifths being singletons, with the ten largest covering approximately 6.5%. This specimen comes from a study of cytomegalovirus exposure and HLA in healthy donors. General observations from the study: Accurate HLA-A and HLA-B prediction from TCR beta sequences was reported for most subjects. The productive fraction for most TCR beta V segments was about 90% or about 30% in an earlier analysis.

Material: PBMCs. The gene calls are TRBV7-6 and TRBJ2-7; D is perhaps TRBD2 (5 bases). This receptor was taken from a woman in her sixties or seventies in good health and CMV-seronegative. CDR3 in amino acids: CASSPDLSYEQYF. The CDR3 DNA is TGTGCCAGCAGCCCGGACTTATCCTACGAGCAGTACTTC.